This T cell receptor beta chain was recovered during a study of human T cells and chemical hapten exposure. The overall study: DPC 0.01% went on the upper back by patch test, with reading at 6 days. Patients were mainly female, each with alopecia areata, totalis or universalis.

The library put unique molecular identifiers onto individual cDNA molecules. MiXCR was run by TCRdb on the RACE reads, yielding one entry per CDR3 protein. Of tens of thousands of distinct CDR3 sequences detected, about 10% appear once; the ten largest clones hold roughly 2.2%. The time point is: patch test 1, 2 weeks after DPC sensitization. Treatment meaning: therapeutic diphenylcyclopropenone sensitization with weekly scalp DPC. This clonotype has a count of ten or more. The CDR3 consists of 13 residues. Germline CDR1 and CDR2: SNHLY and FYNNEI. The chain combines TRBV2 with TRBJ2-6, with a possible D match to TRBD1 (6 bases). This receptor was taken from a man aged 40-49 years with alopecia areata. Some clones in this sample may be carry-over from other donors' samples. The sequenced sample was whole blood, obtained in connection with sensitization to the hapten diphenylcyclopropenone (DPC). This CDR3 is CTTGLEGANVLTF. DNA for the CDR3: TGTACCACAGGGTTGGAGGGGGCCAACGTCCTGACTTTC.